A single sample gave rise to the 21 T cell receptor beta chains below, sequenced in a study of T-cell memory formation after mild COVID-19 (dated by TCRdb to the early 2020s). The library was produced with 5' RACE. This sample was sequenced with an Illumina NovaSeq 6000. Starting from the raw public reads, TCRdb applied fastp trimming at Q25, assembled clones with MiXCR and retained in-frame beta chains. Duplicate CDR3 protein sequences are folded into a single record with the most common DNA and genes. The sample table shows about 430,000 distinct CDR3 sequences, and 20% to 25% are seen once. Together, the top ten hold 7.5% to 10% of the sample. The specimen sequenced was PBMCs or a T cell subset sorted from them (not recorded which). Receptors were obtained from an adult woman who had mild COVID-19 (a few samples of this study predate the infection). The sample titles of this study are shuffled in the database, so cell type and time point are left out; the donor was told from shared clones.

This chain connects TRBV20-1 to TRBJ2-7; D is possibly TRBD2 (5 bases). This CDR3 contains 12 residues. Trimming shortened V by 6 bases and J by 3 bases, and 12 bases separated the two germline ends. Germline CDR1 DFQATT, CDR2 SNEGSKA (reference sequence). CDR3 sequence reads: CSARTRRYEQYF. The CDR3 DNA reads TGCAGTGCGCGGACTCGACGCTACGAGCAGTACTTC.

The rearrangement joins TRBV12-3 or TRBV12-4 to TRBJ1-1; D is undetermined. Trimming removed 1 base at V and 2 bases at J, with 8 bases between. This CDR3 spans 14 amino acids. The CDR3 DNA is TGTGCCAGCAGTTTAGGGCAGATAAACACTGAAGCTTTCTTT. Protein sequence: CASSLGQINTEAFF.

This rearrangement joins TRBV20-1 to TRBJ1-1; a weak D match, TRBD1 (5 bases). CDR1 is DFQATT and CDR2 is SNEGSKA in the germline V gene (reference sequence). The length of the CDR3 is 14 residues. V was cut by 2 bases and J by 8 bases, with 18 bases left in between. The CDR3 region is CSARPTTAIIEAFF. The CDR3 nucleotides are TGCAGTGCTAGACCCACGACAGCAATTATCGAAGCTTTCTTT.

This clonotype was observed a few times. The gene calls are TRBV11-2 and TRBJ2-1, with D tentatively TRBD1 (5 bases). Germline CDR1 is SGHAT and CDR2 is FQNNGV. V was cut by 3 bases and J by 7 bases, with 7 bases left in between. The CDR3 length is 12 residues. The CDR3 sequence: CASSFRQNEQFF. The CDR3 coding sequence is TGTGCCAGCAGCTTTCGACAGAATGAGCAGTTCTTC.

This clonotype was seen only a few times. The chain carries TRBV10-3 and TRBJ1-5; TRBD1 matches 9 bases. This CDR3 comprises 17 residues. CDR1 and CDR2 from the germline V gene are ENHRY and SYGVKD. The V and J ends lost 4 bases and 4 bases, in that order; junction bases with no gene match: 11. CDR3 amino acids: CAISASGTGGENQPQHF. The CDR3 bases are TGTGCCATCAGTGCGTCAGGCACAGGGGGCGAGAATCAGCCCCAGCATTTT.

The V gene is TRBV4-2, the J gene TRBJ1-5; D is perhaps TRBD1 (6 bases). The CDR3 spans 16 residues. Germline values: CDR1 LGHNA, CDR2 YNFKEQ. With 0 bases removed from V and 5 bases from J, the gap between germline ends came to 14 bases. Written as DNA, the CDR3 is TGTGCCAGCAGCCAAGATGGGAACAGGGCCGATCAGCCCCAGCATTTT. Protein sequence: CASSQDGNRADQPQHF.

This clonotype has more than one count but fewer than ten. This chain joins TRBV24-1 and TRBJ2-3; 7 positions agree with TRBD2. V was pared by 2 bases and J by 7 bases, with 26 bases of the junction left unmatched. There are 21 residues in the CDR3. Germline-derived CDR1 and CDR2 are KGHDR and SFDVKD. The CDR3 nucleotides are TGTGCCACCAGTGATTCTATAGGGCTTGTAGGTAACAGCGGGACCAGGAATACGCAGTATTTT. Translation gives CATSDSIGLVGNSGTRNTQYF.

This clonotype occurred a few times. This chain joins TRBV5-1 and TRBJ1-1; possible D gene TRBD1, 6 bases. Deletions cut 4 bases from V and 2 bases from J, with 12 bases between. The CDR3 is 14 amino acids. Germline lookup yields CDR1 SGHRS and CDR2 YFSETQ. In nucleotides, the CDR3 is TGCGCCAGCAGCCGAAGGACAGCTAACACTGAAGCTTTCTTT. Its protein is CASSRRTANTEAFF.

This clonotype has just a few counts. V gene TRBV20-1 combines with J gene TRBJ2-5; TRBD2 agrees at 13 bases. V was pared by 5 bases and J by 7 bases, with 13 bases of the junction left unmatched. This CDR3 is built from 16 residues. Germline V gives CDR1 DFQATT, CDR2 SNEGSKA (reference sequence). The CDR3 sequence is CSAPTGLAGDSGTQYF. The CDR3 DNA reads TGCAGTGCTCCAACCGGACTAGCGGGAGATAGCGGGACCCAGTACTTC.

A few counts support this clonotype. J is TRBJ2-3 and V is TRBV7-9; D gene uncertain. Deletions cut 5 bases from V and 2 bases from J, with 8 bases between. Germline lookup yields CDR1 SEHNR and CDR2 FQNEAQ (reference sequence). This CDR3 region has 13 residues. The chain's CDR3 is CASSDVNTDTQYF. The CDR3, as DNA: TGTGCCAGCAGCGACGTAAACACAGATACGCAGTATTTT.

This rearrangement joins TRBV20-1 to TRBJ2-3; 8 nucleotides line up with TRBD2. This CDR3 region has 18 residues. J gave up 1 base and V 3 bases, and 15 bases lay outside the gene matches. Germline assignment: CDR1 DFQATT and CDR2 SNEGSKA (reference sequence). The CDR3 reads CSASPERERARGTDTQYF. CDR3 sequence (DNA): TGCAGTGCTAGCCCTGAGCGGGAGCGGGCCCGGGGCACAGATACGCAGTATTTT.

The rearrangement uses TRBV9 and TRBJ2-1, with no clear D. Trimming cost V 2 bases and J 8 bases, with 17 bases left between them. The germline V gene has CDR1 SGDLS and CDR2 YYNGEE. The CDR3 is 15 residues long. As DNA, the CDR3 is TGTGCCAGCAGCGTGGGTTTTGTTAGCCGGGATGAGCAGTTCTTC. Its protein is CASSVGFVSRDEQFF.

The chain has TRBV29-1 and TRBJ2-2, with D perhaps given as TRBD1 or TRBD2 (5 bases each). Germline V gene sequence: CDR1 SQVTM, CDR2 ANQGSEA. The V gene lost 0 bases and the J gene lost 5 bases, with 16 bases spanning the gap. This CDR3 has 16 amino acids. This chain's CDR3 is CSVEESGRVGTGELFF. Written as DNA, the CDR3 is TGCAGCGTTGAAGAGTCGGGACGTGTGGGGACCGGGGAGCTGTTTTTT.

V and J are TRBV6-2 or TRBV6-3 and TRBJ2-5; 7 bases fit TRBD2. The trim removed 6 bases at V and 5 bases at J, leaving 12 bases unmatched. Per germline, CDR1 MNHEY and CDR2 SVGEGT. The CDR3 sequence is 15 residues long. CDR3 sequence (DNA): TGTGCCAGCAGCCATACGGGACTATCGGGGGAGACCCAGTACTTC. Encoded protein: CASSHTGLSGETQYF.

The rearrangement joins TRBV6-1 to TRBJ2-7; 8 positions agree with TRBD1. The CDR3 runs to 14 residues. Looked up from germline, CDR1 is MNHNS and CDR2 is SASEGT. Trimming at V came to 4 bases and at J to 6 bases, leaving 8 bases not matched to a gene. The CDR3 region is CASSVGQGRSEQYF. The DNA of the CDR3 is TGTGCCAGCAGTGTTGGACAGGGTCGCTCCGAGCAGTACTTC.

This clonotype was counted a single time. The DNA for the CDR3 is TGTGCCACCAGTGATGGGACGGGCTCCAGGAAGGAAGCTTTCTTT. It translates to CATSDGTGSRKEAFF. The chain carries TRBV24-1 and TRBJ1-1; weak D call: TRBD1 (5 bases). CDR3 size: 15 residues. The germline CDR1 and CDR2 sequences are KGHDR and SFDVKD. Trimming stripped 3 bases from V and 8 bases from J, with 18 bases between.

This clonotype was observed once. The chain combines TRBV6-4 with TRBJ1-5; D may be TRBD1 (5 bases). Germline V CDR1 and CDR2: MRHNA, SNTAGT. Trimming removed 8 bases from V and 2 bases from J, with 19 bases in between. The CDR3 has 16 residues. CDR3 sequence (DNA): TGTGCCAGCGCTCCCATTTCAGGGCGCCGCAATCAGCCCCAGCATTTT. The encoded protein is CASAPISGRRNQPQHF.

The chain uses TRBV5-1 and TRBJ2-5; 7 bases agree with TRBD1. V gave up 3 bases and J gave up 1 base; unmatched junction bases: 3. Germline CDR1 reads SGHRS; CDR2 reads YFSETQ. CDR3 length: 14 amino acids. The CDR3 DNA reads TGCGCCAGCAGCTGGGACAGCGTCCAAGAGACCCAGTACTTC. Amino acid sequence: CASSWDSVQETQYF.

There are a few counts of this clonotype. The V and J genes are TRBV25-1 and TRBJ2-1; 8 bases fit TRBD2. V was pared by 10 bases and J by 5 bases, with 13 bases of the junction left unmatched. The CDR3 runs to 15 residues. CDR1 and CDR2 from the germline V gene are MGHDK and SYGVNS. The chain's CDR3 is CATVTLSGTHNEQFF. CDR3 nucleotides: TGTGCCACCGTGACCCTTAGCGGGACCCACAATGAGCAGTTCTTC.

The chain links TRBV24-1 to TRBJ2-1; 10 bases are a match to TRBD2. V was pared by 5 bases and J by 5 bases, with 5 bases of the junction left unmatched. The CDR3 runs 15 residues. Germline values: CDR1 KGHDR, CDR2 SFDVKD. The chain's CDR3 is CATSAPGLANNEQFF. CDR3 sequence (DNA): TGTGCCACCAGTGCTCCGGGACTAGCGAACAATGAGCAGTTCTTC.

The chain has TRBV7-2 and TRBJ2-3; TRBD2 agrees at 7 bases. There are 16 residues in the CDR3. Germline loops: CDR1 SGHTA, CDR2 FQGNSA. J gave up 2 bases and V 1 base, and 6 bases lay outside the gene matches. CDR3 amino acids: CASSLVAGAHTDTQYF. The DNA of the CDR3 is TGTGCCAGCAGCTTAGTCGCGGGAGCACACACAGATACGCAGTATTTT. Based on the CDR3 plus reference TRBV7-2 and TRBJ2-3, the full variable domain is GAGVSQSPSNKVTEKGKDVELRCDPISGHTALYWYRQSLGQGLEFLIYFQGNSAPDKSGLPSDRFSAERTGGSVSTLTIQRTQQEDSAVYLCASSLVAGAHTDTQYFGPGTRLTVL.